This TCR beta chain derives from a study of T cell responses to AZD1222 COVID-19 vaccine. Whole-study findings and limits: Dominant at 160-218 and 743-854, vaccine-associated CD4 TCRs also spanned spike. Females made up more of the donors, who were largely white British, and clonal diversity may have come out too low.

The assay was immunoSEQ multiplex PCR, and TCRdb's table has in-frame clones only and misses some. The sample has approximately 100,000 clones, over 75% seen once. This clone has a handful of counts. Its specificity is not known. It was second doses at about 4 or about 12 weeks that were pooled. This clonotype was sampled from an adult who received the AZD1222 COVID-19 vaccine. The sample in question was peripheral blood, obtained 28 days after the second AZD1222 dose.

In nucleotides, the CDR3 is TGTGCCAGCAGCTTATTCCGGCGGGACACAGATACGCAGTATTTT. Protein sequence: CASSLFRRDTDTQYF. The V and J genes are TRBV7-8 and TRBJ2-3, with a weak D call TRBD2 (6 bases). The CDR3 length is 15 residues. Germline V gene lookup returns CDR1 SGHVS and CDR2 FQNEAQ. Trimming took 2 bases from V and 2 from J, leaving 11 bases between them.